This T cell receptor beta chain was retrieved from a study of T cell responses to AZD1222 COVID-19 vaccine. Study findings and constraints: At baseline, just 6 or 7 AZD1222 recipients tested seropositive. Donors were chiefly white British, with a greater number of females, and clonal diversity was perhaps underestimated. Unmutated variant regions reportedly attract nearly half of all spike-specific TCRs.

Second doses at about 4 or about 12 weeks were pooled. The V and J ends lost 6 bases and 10 bases respectively, with 13 bases between them. The CDR3 sequence is 13 residues long. Assay used: immunoSEQ multiplex PCR; TCRdb lists only in-frame clones, some missing. Here the sample spans roughly 90,000 clones, roughly nine tenths being singletons. As for this clone: Its specificity is unknown.

This specimen consisted of peripheral blood, obtained 28 days after the second AZD1222 dose. This receptor was taken from an adult who received the AZD1222 COVID-19 vaccine. The chain links TRBV12-3 or TRBV12-4 to TRBJ1-6, with a possible D match to TRBD1 (5 bases). The chain's CDR3 is CASRGRWRSPLHF. The CDR3 DNA reads TGTGCCAGCAGGGGACGCTGGAGATCACCCCTCCACTTT.